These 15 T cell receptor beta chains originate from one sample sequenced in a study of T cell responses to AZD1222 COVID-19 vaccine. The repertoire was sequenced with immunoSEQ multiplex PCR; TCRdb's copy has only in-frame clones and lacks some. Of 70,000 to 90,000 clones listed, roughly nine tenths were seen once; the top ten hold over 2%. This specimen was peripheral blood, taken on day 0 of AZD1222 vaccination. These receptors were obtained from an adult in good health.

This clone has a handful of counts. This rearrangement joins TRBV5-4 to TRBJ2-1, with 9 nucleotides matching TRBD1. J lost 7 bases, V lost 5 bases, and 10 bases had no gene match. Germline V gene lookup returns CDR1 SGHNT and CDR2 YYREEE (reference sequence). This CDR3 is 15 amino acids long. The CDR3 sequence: CASRVTGTGMNEQFF. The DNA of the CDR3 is TGTGCCAGCAGAGTAACCGGGACAGGGATGAATGAGCAGTTCTTC.

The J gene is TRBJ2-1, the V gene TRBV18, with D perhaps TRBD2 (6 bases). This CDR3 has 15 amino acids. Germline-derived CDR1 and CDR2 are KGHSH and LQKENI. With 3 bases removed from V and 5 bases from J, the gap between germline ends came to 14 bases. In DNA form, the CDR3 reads TGTGCCAGCTCACCCGTTATGAGGAGGGACAATGAGCAGTTCTTC. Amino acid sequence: CASSPVMRRDNEQFF.

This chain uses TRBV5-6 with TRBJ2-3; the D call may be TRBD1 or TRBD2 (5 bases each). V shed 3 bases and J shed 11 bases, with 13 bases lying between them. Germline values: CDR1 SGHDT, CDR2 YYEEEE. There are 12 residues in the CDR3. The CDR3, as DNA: TGTGCCAGCAGCTACGGGACCCCCGGGCAGTATTTT. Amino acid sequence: CASSYGTPGQYF.

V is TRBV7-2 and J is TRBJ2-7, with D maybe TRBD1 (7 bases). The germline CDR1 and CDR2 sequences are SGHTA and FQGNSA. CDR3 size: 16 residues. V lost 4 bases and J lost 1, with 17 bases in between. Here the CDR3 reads CASSSEGTVPSYEQYF. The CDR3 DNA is TGTGCCAGCAGCTCGGAGGGGACAGTCCCATCCTACGAGCAGTACTTC.

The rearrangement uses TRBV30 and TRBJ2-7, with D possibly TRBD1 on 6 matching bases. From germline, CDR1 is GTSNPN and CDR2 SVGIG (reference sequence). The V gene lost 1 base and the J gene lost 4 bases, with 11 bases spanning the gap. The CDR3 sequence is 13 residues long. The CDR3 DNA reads TGTGCCTGGAGTGGCTTCAGGGGTTACGAGCAGTACTTC. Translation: CAWSGFRGYEQYF.

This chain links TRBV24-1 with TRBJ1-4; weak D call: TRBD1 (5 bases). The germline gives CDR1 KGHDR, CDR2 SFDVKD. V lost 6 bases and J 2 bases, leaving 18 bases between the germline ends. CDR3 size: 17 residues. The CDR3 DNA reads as TGTGCCACCAGTAAGGGGCAGAGGGAGGGGACTAATGAAAAACTGTTTTTT. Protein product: CATSKGQREGTNEKLFF.

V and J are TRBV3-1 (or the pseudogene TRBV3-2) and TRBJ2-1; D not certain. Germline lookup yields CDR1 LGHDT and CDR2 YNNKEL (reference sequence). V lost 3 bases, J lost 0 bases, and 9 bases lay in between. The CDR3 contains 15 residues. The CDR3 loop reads CASSHRVSSYNEQFF. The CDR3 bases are TGTGCCAGCAGCCACCGGGTAAGCTCCTACAATGAGCAGTTCTTC.

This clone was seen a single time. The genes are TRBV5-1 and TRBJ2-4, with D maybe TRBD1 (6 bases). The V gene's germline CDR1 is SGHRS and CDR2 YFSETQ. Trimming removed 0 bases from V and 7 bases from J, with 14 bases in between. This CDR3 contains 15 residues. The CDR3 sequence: CASSLVAGAGNIQYF. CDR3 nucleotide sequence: TGCGCCAGCAGCTTGGTAGCAGGGGCAGGGAACATTCAGTACTTC.

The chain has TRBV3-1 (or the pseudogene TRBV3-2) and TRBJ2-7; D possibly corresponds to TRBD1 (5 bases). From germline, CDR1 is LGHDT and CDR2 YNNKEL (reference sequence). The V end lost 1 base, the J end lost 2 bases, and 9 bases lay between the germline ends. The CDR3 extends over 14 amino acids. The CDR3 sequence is CASSQGQGTYEQYF. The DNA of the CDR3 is TGTGCCAGCAGCCAAGGGCAGGGCACCTACGAGCAGTACTTC.

This CDR3 reads CASRGRGGPQHF. The CDR3 DNA reads TGTGCCAGCAGGGGCAGGGGAGGGCCCCAGCATTTT. The chain employs TRBV6-5 and TRBJ1-5; weak D call: TRBD1 (6 bases). This CDR3 is built from 12 residues. Germline loops: CDR1 MNHEY, CDR2 SVGAGI. Trimming took off 6 bases at V and 9 bases at J, with 12 bases between the two ends.

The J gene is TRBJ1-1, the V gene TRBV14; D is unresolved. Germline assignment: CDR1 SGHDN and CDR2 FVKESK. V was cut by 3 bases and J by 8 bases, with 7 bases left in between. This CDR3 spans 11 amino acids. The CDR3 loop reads CASSQAQEAFF. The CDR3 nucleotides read TGTGCCAGCAGCCAGGCGCAGGAAGCTTTCTTT.

The CDR3 sequence is CASSGSGTGGGYEQYF. The CDR3, as DNA: TGTGCCAGCAGTGGGTCCGGGACAGGGGGCGGATACGAGCAGTACTTC. V and J are TRBV2 and TRBJ2-7; 12 bases align to TRBD1. The V segment lost 4 bases and the J segment 4 bases; nucleotides outside the gene matches: 8. The CDR3 runs to 16 residues. Germline values: CDR1 SNHLY, CDR2 FYNNEI.

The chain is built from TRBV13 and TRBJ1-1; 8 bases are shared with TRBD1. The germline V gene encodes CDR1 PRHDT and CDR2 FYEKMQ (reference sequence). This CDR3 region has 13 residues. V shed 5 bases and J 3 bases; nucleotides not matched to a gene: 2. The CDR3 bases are TGTGCCAGCAGCCCGGACAGGGACACTGAAGCTTTCTTT. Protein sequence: CASSPDRDTEAFF.

CDR3 nucleotides: TGTGCCAGCAGTGAGAGGGGAGGGGAGCAGTACTTC. Translated, it gives CASSERGGEQYF. This sequence joins TRBV2 and TRBJ2-7; TRBD2 matches at 7 bases. J was trimmed by 7 bases and V by 3 bases; bases with no gene match: 3. Germline V gene data show CDR1 as SNHLY and CDR2 as FYNNEI. The CDR3 extends over 12 amino acids.

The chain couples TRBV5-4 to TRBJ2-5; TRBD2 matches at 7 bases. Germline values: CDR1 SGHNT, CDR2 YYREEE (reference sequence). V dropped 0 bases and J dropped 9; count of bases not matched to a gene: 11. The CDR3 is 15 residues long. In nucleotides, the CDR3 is TGTGCCAGCAGCTTGGGGACTAGTTATTCCCAGGCCCAGTACTTC. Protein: CASSLGTSYSQAQYF.